This entry lists 27 T cell receptor beta chains sequenced from one sample in a study of blood T cell repertoires in COVID-19. TCRdb's table, derived via immunoSEQ multiplex PCR, lists solely in-frame clones and lacks some. The profile shows 300,000 to 350,000 clones, approximately 83% of them singletons. Sequenced material: PBMCs or T cells enriched from blood (not recorded which). The receptor set was obtained from a man younger than 45 who had recovered from COVID-19.

The chain joins TRBV2 to TRBJ2-7; a possible D gene is TRBD1 (6 bases). Trimming pared 8 bases from V and 2 bases from J, leaving 16 bases between. CDR1 and CDR2 from the germline V gene are SNHLY and FYNNEI. This CDR3 comprises 14 residues. CDR3 loop: CASHKQGDAYEQYF. The CDR3 coding sequence is TGTGCCAGCCATAAACAGGGAGACGCCTACGAGCAGTACTTC. Full variable domain (missing parts from reference TRBV2 and TRBJ2-7): EPEVTQTPSHQVTQMGQEVILRCVPISNHLYFYWYRQILGQKVEFLVSFYNNEISEKSEIFDDQFSVERPDGSNFTLKIRSTKLEDSAMYFCASHKQGDAYEQYFGPGTRLTVT.

The gene calls are TRBV4-3 and TRBJ2-3, with 13 bases identical to TRBD2. Trimming at V came to 0 bases and at J to 0 bases, leaving 3 bases not matched to a gene. The CDR3 is made up of 18 amino acids. Per germline, CDR1 LGHNA and CDR2 YSLEER. In DNA, the CDR3 is TGCGCCAGCAGCCAAGATACTAGCGGGGGGGCCAGCACAGATACGCAGTATTTT. Protein: CASSQDTSGGASTDTQYF.

This rearrangement joins TRBV18 to TRBJ2-1; D is unclear. CDR1 and CDR2 (germline): KGHSH, LQKENI. The V and J ends lost 5 bases and 8 bases respectively, with 13 bases between them. This CDR3 is built from 13 residues. CDR3 sequence (DNA): TGTGCCAGCTCAACAGTCCAGCCCCATGAGCAGTTCTTC. Its translation is CASSTVQPHEQFF.

The V gene is TRBV10-2, the J gene TRBJ2-1; weak D call: TRBD2 (5 bases). Germline assignment: CDR1 WSHSY and CDR2 SAAADI. The CDR3 length is 13 residues. V lost 2 bases and J 4 bases, leaving 6 bases between the germline ends. The CDR3 DNA reads TGCGCCAGCAGTGAGACGGGGTACAATGAGCAGTTCTTC. It codes for CASSETGYNEQFF.

The rearrangement uses TRBV5-6 and TRBJ1-3; D is undetermined. Trimming took off 2 bases at V and 5 bases at J, with 11 bases between the two ends. Germline V gene data show CDR1 as SGHDT and CDR2 as YYEEEE. The CDR3 contains 14 residues. The DNA for the CDR3 is TGTGCCAGCAGCTTAGTCGAGGTCAGAAACACCATATATTTT. It specifies CASSLVEVRNTIYF.

This clone was observed a handful of times. The chain has TRBV21-1 and TRBJ1-1. TRBV21-1 is tagged as a pseudogene. The CDR3 consists of 15 residues. The CDR3 sequence: CASSSAGGMNTEAFF. DNA for the CDR3: TGTGCCAGCAGCAGTGCCGGGGGTATGAACACTGAAGCTTTCTTT.

CDR3 residues: CASSLGQALNYGYTF. The CDR3 DNA reads as TGTGCCAGCAGCTTGGGACAGGCCCTGAACTATGGCTACACCTTC. The chain links TRBV7-9 to TRBJ1-2; the match to TRBD1 covers 8 bases. Germline loops: CDR1 SEHNR, CDR2 FQNEAQ (reference sequence). The CDR3 consists of 15 residues. J gave up 2 bases and V 3 bases, and 5 bases lay outside the gene matches. Full variable domain (rest looked up from reference TRBV7-9 and TRBJ1-2): DTGVSQNPRHKITKRGQNVTFRCDPISEHNRLYWYRQTLGQGPEFLTYFQNEAQLEKSRLLSDRFSAERPKGSFSTLEIQRTEQGDSAMYLCASSLGQALNYGYTFGSGTRLTVV.

The gene calls are TRBV11-3 and TRBJ1-1; D unclear. The germline V and J ends were trimmed by 3 bases and 2 bases, with 7 bases remaining between them. CDR1 is SGHNT and CDR2 is YENEEA in the germline V gene. This CDR3 contains 13 residues. The CDR3 bases are TGTGCCAGCAGCTTGGTAGAAAACACTGAAGCTTTCTTT. Translated, it gives CASSLVENTEAFF.

The V and J genes are TRBV5-4 and TRBJ1-2; D unresolved. Germline V gene sequence: CDR1 SGHNT, CDR2 YYREEE (reference sequence). The CDR3 extends over 16 amino acids. V shed 5 bases and J shed 1 base, with 18 bases lying between them. Here the CDR3 reads CASSPSGGGLNYGYTF. The CDR3 coding sequence is TGTGCCAGCAGTCCGTCGGGAGGAGGACTTAACTATGGCTACACCTTC.

This clone was seen only once. The V call is TRBV20-1, the J call TRBJ2-1, with TRBD2 as a possible D gene (5 bases). In germline, CDR1 is DFQATT, CDR2 SNEGSKA (reference sequence). This CDR3 contains 11 residues. Trimming took off 8 bases at V and 8 bases at J, with 13 bases between the two ends. This CDR3 is CSPSGRDEQFF. The CDR3 DNA reads TGCAGTCCCAGCGGTAGGGATGAGCAGTTCTTC.

This chain joins TRBV6-5 and TRBJ2-5, with D possibly TRBD2 on 6 matching bases. The CDR3 extends over 15 amino acids. V was pared by 8 bases and J by 5 bases, with 21 bases between. In germline, CDR1 is MNHEY, CDR2 SVGAGI. CDR3 nucleotides: TGTGCCAGCGCGAAGTCGTGGGGGAGGAGGGAGACCCAGTACTTC. Residues: CASAKSWGRRETQYF.

The chain links TRBV5-1 to TRBJ2-5; D may be TRBD1 (6 bases). The V and J ends lost 3 bases and 5 bases respectively, with 14 bases between them. CDR3 length equals 14 residues. The germline CDR1 and CDR2 sequences are SGHRS and YFSETQ. CDR3 loop: CASSSGVPVETQYF. The CDR3 coding sequence is TGCGCCAGCAGCTCAGGGGTCCCTGTGGAGACCCAGTACTTC.

This rearrangement joins TRBV7-2 to TRBJ2-7, with a tentative D call TRBD1 (7 bases). Per germline, CDR1 SGHTA and CDR2 FQGNSA. The CDR3 loop spans 18 amino acids. Trimming pared 3 bases from V and 0 bases from J, leaving 21 bases between. CDR3 region: CASSLTVARQGGSYEQYF. As DNA, the CDR3 is TGTGCCAGCAGCTTGACGGTGGCTCGACAGGGAGGCTCCTACGAGCAGTACTTC.

The chain recombines TRBV5-4 with TRBJ2-3; 11 bases are shared with TRBD1. The V gene's germline CDR1 is SGHNT and CDR2 YYREEE (reference sequence). V trimming: 0 bases; J trimming: 4 bases; junction bases outside the gene matches: 4. CDR3 length: 16 amino acids. The CDR3 bases are TGTGCCAGCAGCTTGGGCCGGACAGGGGGCCCAGATACGCAGTATTTT. It codes for CASSLGRTGGPDTQYF. Together with reference TRBV5-4 and TRBJ2-3, the CDR3 gives the full variable domain: ETGVTQSPTHLIKTRGQQVTLRCSSQSGHNTVSWYQQALGQGPQFIFQYYREEENGRGNFPPRFSGLQFPNYSSELNVNALELDDSALYLCASSLGRTGGPDTQYFGPGTRLTVL.

This sequence joins TRBV5-1 and TRBJ2-7; the D is unclear. The germline V gene encodes CDR1 SGHRS and CDR2 YFSETQ. The CDR3 covers 12 residues. Trimming stripped 2 bases from V and 4 bases from J, with 7 bases between. As DNA, the CDR3 is TGCGCCAGCAGCTTTAACAGTTACGAGCAGTACTTC. Encoded protein: CASSFNSYEQYF.

CDR3 sequence (DNA): TGTGCCAGCAGCCCAGGGACTAGCGGGGGGGCATTTGGTGAGCAGTTCTTC. It specifies CASSPGTSGGAFGEQFF. This chain uses TRBV9 with TRBJ2-1; 16 bases align to TRBD2. CDR1 is SGDLS and CDR2 is YYNGEE in the germline V gene. Unmatched junction bases numbered 10, after V lost 4 bases and J lost 9 bases. The CDR3 has 17 amino acids.

The J gene is TRBJ1-6, the V gene TRBV10-3; no reliable D call. Per germline, CDR1 ENHRY and CDR2 SYGVKD. The CDR3 loop spans 12 amino acids. The V and J ends lost 3 bases and 7 bases respectively, with 4 bases between them. CDR3 sequence (DNA): TGTGCCATCAGTGACTTCAATTCACCCCTCCACTTT. Translation gives CAISDFNSPLHF.

The chain joins TRBV6-1 to TRBJ1-5; tentatively, D is TRBD1 (6 bases). CDR1 MNHNS and CDR2 SASEGT come from the germline V gene. This CDR3 has 16 amino acids. The V gene lost 4 bases and the J gene lost 6 bases, with 19 bases spanning the gap. CDR3 amino acids: CASSVHRALDGQPQHF. The CDR3 bases are TGTGCCAGCAGTGTGCACAGGGCTTTAGACGGTCAGCCCCAGCATTTT.

The CDR3 DNA reads as TGTGCCAGCAGTTACTCAAGCAACGGGAACACCGGGGAGCTGTTTTTT. Encoded protein: CASSYSSNGNTGELFF. V is TRBV6-5 and J is TRBJ2-2; D remains unclear. Germline CDR1 reads MNHEY; CDR2 reads SVGAGI. The germline V and J ends were trimmed by 0 bases and 1 base, with 9 bases remaining between them. This CDR3 has 16 residues.

The chain employs TRBV19 and TRBJ1-5; no firm D call. V was cut by 7 bases and J by 0 bases, with 10 bases left in between. Germline V gene sequence: CDR1 LNHDA, CDR2 SQIVND (reference sequence). The CDR3 length is 14 residues. DNA for the CDR3: TGTGCCAGTAAACAGCTTTATAGCAATCAGCCCCAGCATTTT. Its translation: CASKQLYSNQPQHF.

This rearrangement joins TRBV19 to TRBJ1-2, with D possibly being TRBD1 (6 bases). Germline V lookup: CDR1 LNHDA, CDR2 SQIVND (reference sequence). This CDR3 spans 15 amino acids. The V end was cut by 10 bases, the J end by 5 bases, with 23 bases between. CDR3 nucleotides: TGTGCCACCTCCTCACTAGGGACACAGGTATATGGCTACACCTTC. Translation: CATSSLGTQVYGYTF.

This clone was observed a handful of times. CDR3 DNA: TGTGCCAGCAGACTCTCCATGGCGGGGGCTGAAGCTTTCTTT. Its translation: CASRLSMAGAEAFF. The rearrangement joins TRBV6-5 to TRBJ1-1, with D possibly being TRBD1 (5 bases). CDR1 is MNHEY and CDR2 is SVGAGI in the germline V gene. The CDR3 is 14 residues long. V lost 6 bases, J lost 6 bases, and 17 bases lay in between.

This clone appeared a few times. The chain has TRBV5-6 and TRBJ1-4, with D unclear. CDR3 size: 16 residues. The germline V gene has CDR1 SGHDT and CDR2 YYEEEE. The V gene lost 4 bases and the J gene lost 0 bases, with 13 bases spanning the gap. The DNA of the CDR3 is TGTGCCAGCAGCCCCAAGCCGACTGCAACTAATGAAAAACTGTTTTTT. This gives the protein CASSPKPTATNEKLFF.

The J gene is TRBJ2-7, the V gene TRBV20-1; D not resolved. Germline CDR1 and CDR2: DFQATT and SNEGSKA (reference sequence). The CDR3 extends over 14 amino acids. Between the trimmed V and J ends, which lost 3 bases and 4 bases, there was a span of 16 bases. The CDR3 region is CSASSPSINYEQYF. The CDR3 DNA reads TGCAGTGCTAGTAGCCCTAGTATCAATTACGAGCAGTACTTC.

This clone has only a few counts. The V call is TRBV5-5, the J call TRBJ2-1; weak D call: TRBD2 (5 bases). Germline values: CDR1 SGHKS, CDR2 YYEKEE (reference sequence). Trimming removed 4 bases from V and 2 bases from J, with 13 bases in between. CDR3 size: 15 residues. The CDR3 loop is CASSGGLTTYNEQFF. The CDR3 DNA follows: TGTGCCAGCAGCGGTGGACTGACCACCTACAATGAGCAGTTCTTC.

The chain links TRBV11-2 to TRBJ2-5; TRBD2 is a possible D gene (5 bases). V was shortened by 6 bases and J by 5 bases, with 16 bases between the two germline ends. Germline CDR1 and CDR2: SGHAT and FQNNGV. This CDR3 comprises 14 residues. The chain's CDR3 is CASSPREGMETQYF. Written as DNA, the CDR3 is TGTGCCAGCAGTCCCCGCGAGGGCATGGAGACCCAGTACTTC.

This clone is classed as medium-sized (0.01 to 0.1%). The chain couples TRBV6-4 to TRBJ2-3; the match to TRBD2 covers 12 bases. From germline, CDR1 is MRHNA and CDR2 SNTAGT. The CDR3 covers 15 residues. J gave up 4 bases and V 3 bases, and 2 bases lay outside the gene matches. CDR3 protein: CASSESSGGADTQYF. The CDR3 DNA sequence: TGTGCCAGCAGTGAGTCTAGCGGGGGGGCAGATACGCAGTATTTT.